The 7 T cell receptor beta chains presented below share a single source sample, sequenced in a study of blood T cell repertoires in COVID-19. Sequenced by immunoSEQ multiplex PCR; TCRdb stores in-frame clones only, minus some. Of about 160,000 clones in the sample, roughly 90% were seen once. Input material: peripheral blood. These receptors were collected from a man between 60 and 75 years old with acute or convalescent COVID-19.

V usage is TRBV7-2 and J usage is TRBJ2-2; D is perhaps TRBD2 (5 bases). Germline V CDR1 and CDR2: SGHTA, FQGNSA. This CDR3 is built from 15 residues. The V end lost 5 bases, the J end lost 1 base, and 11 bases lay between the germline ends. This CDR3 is CASSITRVNTGELFF. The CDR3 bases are TGTGCCAGCAGCATTACTAGGGTGAACACCGGGGAGCTGTTTTTT.

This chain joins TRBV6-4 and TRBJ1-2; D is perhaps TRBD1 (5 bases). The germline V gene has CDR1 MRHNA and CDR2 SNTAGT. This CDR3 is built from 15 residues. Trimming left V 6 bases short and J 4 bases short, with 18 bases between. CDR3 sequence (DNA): TGTGCCAGCAGCCCCCGGGGGGTGTTGTCCTATGGCTACACCTTC. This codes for CASSPRGVLSYGYTF.

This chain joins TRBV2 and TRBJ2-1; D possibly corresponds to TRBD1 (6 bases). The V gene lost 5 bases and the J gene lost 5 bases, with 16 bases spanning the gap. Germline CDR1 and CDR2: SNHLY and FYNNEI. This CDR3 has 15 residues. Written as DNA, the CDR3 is TGTGCCAGCAGTCGCGACAGGCCCCGGAACAATGAGCAGTTCTTC. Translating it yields CASSRDRPRNNEQFF. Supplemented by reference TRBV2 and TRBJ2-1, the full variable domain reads EPEVTQTPSHQVTQMGQEVILRCVPISNHLYFYWYRQILGQKVEFLVSFYNNEISEKSEIFDDQFSVERPDGSNFTLKIRSTKLEDSAMYFCASSRDRPRNNEQFFGPGTRLTVL.

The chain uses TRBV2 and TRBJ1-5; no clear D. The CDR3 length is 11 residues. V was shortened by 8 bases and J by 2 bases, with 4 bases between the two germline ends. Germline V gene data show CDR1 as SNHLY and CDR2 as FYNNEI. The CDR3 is CASRGNQPQHF. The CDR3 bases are TGTGCCAGCCGCGGCAATCAGCCCCAGCATTTT.

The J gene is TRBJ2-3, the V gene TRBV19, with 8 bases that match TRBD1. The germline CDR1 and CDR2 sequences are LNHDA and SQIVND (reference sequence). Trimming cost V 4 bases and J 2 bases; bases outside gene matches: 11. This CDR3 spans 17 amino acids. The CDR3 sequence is CASSSSGTGFFTDTQYF. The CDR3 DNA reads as TGTGCCAGTAGTAGTAGTGGGACAGGATTCTTCACAGATACGCAGTATTTT.

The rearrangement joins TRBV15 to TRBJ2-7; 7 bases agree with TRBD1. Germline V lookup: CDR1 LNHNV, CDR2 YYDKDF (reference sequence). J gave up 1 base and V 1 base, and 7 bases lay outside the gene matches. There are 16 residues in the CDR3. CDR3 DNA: TGTGCCACCAGCAGAGTTCCGTCGACAGGGTCCTACGAGCAGTACTTC. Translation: CATSRVPSTGSYEQYF. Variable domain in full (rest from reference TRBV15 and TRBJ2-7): DAMVIQNPRYQVTQFGKPVTLSCSQTLNHNVMYWYQQKSSQAPKLLFHYYDKDFNNEADTPDNFQSRRPNTSFCFLDIRSPGLGDTAMYLCATSRVPSTGSYEQYFGPGTRLTVT.

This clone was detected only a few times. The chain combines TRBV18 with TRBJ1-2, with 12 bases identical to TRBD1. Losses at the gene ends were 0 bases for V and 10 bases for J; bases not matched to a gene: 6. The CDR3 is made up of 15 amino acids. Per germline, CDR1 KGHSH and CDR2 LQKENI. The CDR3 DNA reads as TGTGCCAGCTCACCACCCGGGACAGGGGGCGCAGTCTACACCTTC. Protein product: CASSPPGTGGAVYTF.